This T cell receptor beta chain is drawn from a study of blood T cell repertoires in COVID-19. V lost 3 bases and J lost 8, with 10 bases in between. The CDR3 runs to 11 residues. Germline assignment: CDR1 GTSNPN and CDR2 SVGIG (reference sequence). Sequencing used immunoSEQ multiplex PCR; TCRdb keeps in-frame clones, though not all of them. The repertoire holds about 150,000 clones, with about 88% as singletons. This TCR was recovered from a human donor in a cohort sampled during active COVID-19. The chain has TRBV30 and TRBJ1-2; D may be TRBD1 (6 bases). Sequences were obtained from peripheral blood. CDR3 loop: CAWSGTMGYTF. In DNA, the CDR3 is TGTGCCTGGAGCGGGACAATGGGCTACACCTTC. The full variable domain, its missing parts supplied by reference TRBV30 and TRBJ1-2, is SQTIHQWPATLVQPVGSPLSLECTVEGTSNPNLYWYRQAAGRGLQLLFYSVGIGQISSEVPQNLSASRPQDRQFILSSKKLLLSDSGFYLCAWSGTMGYTFGSGTRLTVV.